Presented here are 5 T cell receptor beta chains from one specimen sequenced in a study of T cell repertoires in aging, cancer and after chemotherapy. Peripheral blood genomic DNA, not sorted cells or RNA, was the template. A mixed TRB-A/B primer pool amplified rearranged TRB by multiplex touch-down PCR. Each CDR3 protein gets one entry after TCRdb re-called the multiplex PCR reads with MiXCR. The table shows about 5,700 distinct CDR3 sequences, with less than 50% occurring only once. What was sequenced was blood. All receptors derive from a human donor in good health.

The chain combines TRBV13 with TRBJ2-5, with 7 bases fitting TRBD1. J was trimmed by 2 bases and V by 4 bases; bases with no gene match: 4. The CDR3 sequence is 14 residues long. Germline V gene sequence: CDR1 PRHDT, CDR2 FYEKMQ (reference sequence). The CDR3 loop is CASSWRQGQETQYF. For the CDR3, the DNA is TGTGCCAGCAGCTGGAGACAGGGACAAGAGACCCAGTACTTC. Full variable domain (missing parts from reference TRBV13 and TRBJ2-5): AAGVIQSPRHLIKEKRETATLKCYPIPRHDTVYWYQQGPGQDPQFLISFYEKMQSDKGSIPDRFSAQQFSDYHSELNMSSLELGDSALYFCASSWRQGQETQYFGPGTRLLVL.

The chain has TRBV12-3 or TRBV12-4 and TRBJ2-3; possibly TRBD1 for D (6 bases). The V end lost 7 bases, the J end lost 2 bases, and 13 bases lay between the germline ends. The CDR3 contains 14 residues. CDR3 nucleotides: TGTGCCAGCACCCCGACAGGAGACACAGATACGCAGTATTTT. Translated, it gives CASTPTGDTDTQYF.

The chain links TRBV30 to TRBJ2-5; possibly TRBD1 for D (6 bases). The CDR3 runs 12 residues. The V gene's germline CDR1 is GTSNPN and CDR2 SVGIG (reference sequence). The CDR3: CVGGGFQETQYF. The DNA for the CDR3 is TGTGTAGGTGGGGGCTTCCAAGAGACCCAGTACTTC.

The chain joins TRBV27 to TRBJ2-7; D is possibly TRBD1 (6 bases). CDR3 size: 16 residues. V lost 5 bases and J lost 3, with 20 bases in between. The V gene's germline CDR1 is MNHEY and CDR2 SMNVEV (reference sequence). CDR3 nucleotide sequence: TGTGCCAGCAGTCCCCGGGGAACAGGGATACTCTACGAGCAGTACTTC. Its protein is CASSPRGTGILYEQYF.

The V call is TRBV15, the J call TRBJ2-2; the D is unclear. The germline CDR1 and CDR2 sequences are LNHNV and YYDKDF (reference sequence). V lost 8 bases to trimming and J lost 1 base, with 11 bases between them. CDR3 length: 14 amino acids. CDR3 loop: CATEVGRNTGELFF. CDR3 nucleotide sequence: TGTGCCACCGAGGTCGGGCGGAACACCGGGGAGCTGTTTTTT.